In this sample, the clone carrying this TCR beta chain turned up a few times. The antigen is undetermined. The V end lost 4 bases, the J end lost 3 bases, and 24 bases lay between the germline ends. The CDR3 extends over 18 amino acids. Germline loops: CDR1 MGHDK, CDR2 SYGVNS. PCR was performed using 60 Vbeta and 13 Jbeta primers. Only in-frame clones appear in the TCRdb table, and some are missing; sequencing was by immunoSEQ multiplex PCR. The table has about 120,000 clones, over 70% seen once. This specimen comes from a study of cytomegalovirus exposure and HLA in healthy donors. Study-wide points: Confirmation in vitro established that three CMV-associated chains were specific for CMV antigens.

Sample: PBMCs. V is TRBV25-1 and J is TRBJ1-2, with a weak D call TRBD1 (5 bases). This clonotype originated in a woman under 30 in good health and CMV-seronegative. CDR3 nucleotides: TGTGCCAGCAGTGCCTGGGGGGGACGGGGCCTAAGAGACTATGGCTACACCTTC. This gives the protein CASSAWGGRGLRDYGYTF.